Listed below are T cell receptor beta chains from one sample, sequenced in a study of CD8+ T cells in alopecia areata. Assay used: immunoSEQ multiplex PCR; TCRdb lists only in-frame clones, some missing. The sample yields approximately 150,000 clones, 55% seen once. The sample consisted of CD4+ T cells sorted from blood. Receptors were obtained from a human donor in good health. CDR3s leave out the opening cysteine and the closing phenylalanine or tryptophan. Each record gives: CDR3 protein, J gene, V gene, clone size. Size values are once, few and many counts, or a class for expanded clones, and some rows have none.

CDR3 protein: ASSFSPTARTDTQY; J gene: TRBJ2-3; V gene: TRBV6-6; clone size: -
CDR3 protein: AWRTGRAGELF; J gene: TRBJ2-2; V gene: TRBV30; clone size: few
CDR3 protein: ASSLVITKQY; J gene: TRBJ2-3; V gene: TRBV28; clone size: -
CDR3 protein: SVGLAPLNEQF; J gene: TRBJ2-1; V gene: TRBV29-1; clone size: few
CDR3 protein: ASSFTSNGETQY; J gene: TRBJ2-5; V gene: TRBV5-1; clone size: -
CDR3 protein: ASRGDRVREQY; J gene: TRBJ2-7; V gene: TRBV28; clone size: few
CDR3 protein: ASARGAQEAQY; J gene: TRBJ2-5; V gene: TRBV7-2; clone size: few
CDR3 protein: TSSLVGGSYEQY; J gene: TRBJ2-7; V gene: TRBV1; clone size: -
CDR3 protein: SVYHRDRSSYEQY; J gene: TRBJ2-7; V gene: TRBV29-1; clone size: -
CDR3 protein: ASSHRTSGKNIQY; J gene: TRBJ2-4; V gene: TRBV19; clone size: -
CDR3 protein: ASSLGQGLPGELF; J gene: TRBJ2-2; V gene: TRBV11-2; clone size: few
CDR3 protein: ASSWNSGLYNEQF; J gene: TRBJ2-1; V gene: TRBV2; clone size: -
CDR3 protein: ASSPQGGPQH; J gene: TRBJ1-5; V gene: TRBV6-5; clone size: -
CDR3 protein: SVASSGIGREQY; J gene: TRBJ2-7; V gene: TRBV29-1; clone size: -
CDR3 protein: ASGTGDYEQY; J gene: TRBJ2-7; V gene: TRBV28; clone size: -
CDR3 protein: ASSTDREETQY; J gene: TRBJ2-5; V gene: TRBV2; clone size: -
CDR3 protein: ASSSGRKEPQH; J gene: TRBJ1-5; V gene: TRBV28; clone size: -
CDR3 protein: ASSPTAGGPYNEQF; J gene: TRBJ2-1; V gene: TRBV5-6; clone size: -
CDR3 protein: ARDPGTGELF; J gene: TRBJ2-2; V gene: TRBV30; clone size: -
CDR3 protein: ASSLVTNEQF; J gene: TRBJ2-1; V gene: TRBV5-1; clone size: -
CDR3 protein: ASSLSGNKNIQY; J gene: TRBJ2-4; V gene: TRBV5-1; clone size: -
CDR3 protein: SVEGDRETEAF; J gene: TRBJ1-1; V gene: TRBV29-1; clone size: once
CDR3 protein: ASSPGNEQF; J gene: TRBJ2-1; V gene: TRBV13; clone size: -
CDR3 protein: SVAGQVGTEAF; J gene: TRBJ1-1; V gene: TRBV29-1; clone size: -
CDR3 protein: ASIRSGLAGGTGELF; J gene: TRBJ2-2; V gene: TRBV28; clone size: few
CDR3 protein: ASSFNGNTDTQY; J gene: TRBJ2-3; V gene: TRBV7-9; clone size: few
CDR3 protein: AWGGQFNQPQH; J gene: TRBJ1-5; V gene: TRBV30; clone size: -
CDR3 protein: ASSRAGGETQY; J gene: TRBJ2-5; V gene: TRBV5-1; clone size: -
CDR3 protein: ASSLSTYEQY; J gene: TRBJ2-7; V gene: TRBV7-9; clone size: -
CDR3 protein: ASTSRAGAAKNIQY; J gene: TRBJ2-4; V gene: TRBV7-2; clone size: few
CDR3 protein: AMGGGTGVNEQF; J gene: TRBJ2-1; V gene: TRBV10-3; clone size: few
CDR3 protein: ASSSRDTQY; J gene: TRBJ2-3; V gene: TRBV7-9; clone size: few
CDR3 protein: ASSSDRAEELSSYNEQF; J gene: TRBJ2-1; V gene: TRBV5-6; clone size: once
CDR3 protein: AEPGTAQETQY; J gene: TRBJ2-5; V gene: TRBV5-1; clone size: once
CDR3 protein: AWSPGLNTEAF; J gene: TRBJ1-1; V gene: TRBV30; clone size: -
CDR3 protein: ATDTQY; J gene: TRBJ2-3; V gene: TRBV29-1; clone size: -
CDR3 protein: ASSMSGGPYNEQF; J gene: TRBJ2-1; V gene: TRBV19; clone size: few
CDR3 protein: ASSQVDIVAYNEQF; J gene: TRBJ2-1; V gene: TRBV4-1; clone size: once
CDR3 protein: ASSAGWQETQY; J gene: TRBJ2-5; V gene: TRBV11-2; clone size: -
CDR3 protein: ASSRGGGYT; J gene: TRBJ1-2; V gene: TRBV27; clone size: -
CDR3 protein: SVEPRGVVGYT; J gene: TRBJ1-2; V gene: TRBV29-1; clone size: -
CDR3 protein: ASSGVTGVAEAF; J gene: TRBJ1-1; V gene: TRBV25-1; clone size: -
CDR3 protein: ASSEGLAGNIQY; J gene: TRBJ2-4; V gene: TRBV6-1; clone size: -
CDR3 protein: ASKGGLLGGYT; J gene: TRBJ1-2; V gene: TRBV2; clone size: -
CDR3 protein: SAWTSGGGTQY; J gene: TRBJ2-5; V gene: TRBV29-1; clone size: -
CDR3 protein: ASQGLAGNEQY; J gene: TRBJ2-7; V gene: TRBV15; clone size: few
CDR3 protein: AISDVSDQETQY; J gene: TRBJ2-5; V gene: TRBV10-3; clone size: few
CDR3 protein: ASSYLAGAYNEQF; J gene: TRBJ2-1; V gene: TRBV4-1; clone size: -
CDR3 protein: ASNRSGGAKNIQY; J gene: TRBJ2-4; V gene: TRBV6-6; clone size: -
CDR3 protein: AWSSFRTSGRTYEQY; J gene: TRBJ2-7; V gene: TRBV30; clone size: -
CDR3 protein: ASSYSGGQETQY; J gene: TRBJ2-5; V gene: TRBV6-6; clone size: -
CDR3 protein: SIRDTDTQY; J gene: TRBJ2-3; V gene: TRBV29-1; clone size: -
CDR3 protein: ASAREVGYNEQF; J gene: TRBJ2-1; V gene: TRBV5-1; clone size: -
CDR3 protein: ASSQSGLNTGELF; J gene: TRBJ2-2; V gene: TRBV4-1; clone size: -
CDR3 protein: ASSPTRLGYPDTQY; J gene: TRBJ2-3; V gene: TRBV27; clone size: -
CDR3 protein: ASSQDVEGKTQY; J gene: TRBJ2-5; V gene: TRBV14; clone size: -
CDR3 protein: AWSVVRRGGNTEAF; J gene: TRBJ1-1; V gene: TRBV30; clone size: -
CDR3 protein: ASSLRTGGSSGNTIY; J gene: TRBJ1-3; V gene: TRBV5-1; clone size: -